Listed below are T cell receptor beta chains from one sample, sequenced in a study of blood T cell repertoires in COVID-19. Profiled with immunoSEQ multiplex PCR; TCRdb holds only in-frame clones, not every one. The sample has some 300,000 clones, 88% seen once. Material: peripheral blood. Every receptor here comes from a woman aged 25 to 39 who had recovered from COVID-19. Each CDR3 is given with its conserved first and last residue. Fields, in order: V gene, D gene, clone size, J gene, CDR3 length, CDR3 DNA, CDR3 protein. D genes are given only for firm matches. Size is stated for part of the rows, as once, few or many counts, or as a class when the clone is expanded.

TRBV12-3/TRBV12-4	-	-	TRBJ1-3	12	TGTGCCAGCAGACCTCCCGGGAACACCATATATTTT	CASRPPGNTIYF
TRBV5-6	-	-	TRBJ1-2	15	TGTGCCAGCAGCGGAGGGATATCGGGCCCATATGGCTACACCTTC	CASSGGISGPYGYTF
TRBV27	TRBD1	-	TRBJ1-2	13	TGTGCCAGCAGTGCCCCAGGGGGCTATGGCTACACCTTC	CASSAPGGYGYTF
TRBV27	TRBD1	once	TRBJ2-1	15	TGTGCCAGCAGTCGAGGGGGCGCGGTCTACAATGAGCAGTTCTTC	CASSRGGAVYNEQFF
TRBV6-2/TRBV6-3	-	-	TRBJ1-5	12	TGTGCCAGCAGTTACAGACAGTGGCCCCAGCATTTT	CASSYRQWPQHF
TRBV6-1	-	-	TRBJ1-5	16	TGTGCCAGCAGTGAAGCGTCCCGGGGGAGCAATCAGCCCCAGCATTTT	CASSEASRGSNQPQHF
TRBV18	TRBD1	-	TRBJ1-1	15	TGTGCCAGCTCACTAACCGGGACAGGGAGGACTGAAGCTTTCTTT	CASSLTGTGRTEAFF
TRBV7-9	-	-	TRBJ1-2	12	TGTGCCAGCAGCCCCCAGAACTATGGCTACACCTTC	CASSPQNYGYTF
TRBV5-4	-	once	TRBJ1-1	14	TGTGCCAGCAGCTTGGGGGAGGGGAACACTGAAGCTTTCTTT	CASSLGEGNTEAFF
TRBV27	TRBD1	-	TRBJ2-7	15	TGTGCCAGCAGAAAACAGGGGGTTAGCTCCTACGAGCAGTACTTC	CASRKQGVSSYEQYF
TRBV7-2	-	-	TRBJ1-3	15	TGTGCCAGCAGCTTAGCGTCCTCTGCTGGAAACACCATATATTTT	CASSLASSAGNTIYF
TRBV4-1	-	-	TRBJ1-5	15	TGCGCCAGCAGCCAAGATCCACACTACAATCAGCCCCAGCATTTT	CASSQDPHYNQPQHF
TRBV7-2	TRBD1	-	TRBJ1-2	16	TGTGCCAGCAGCTTAGAGACAGGGGGCCACCTGTCGGGCTACACCTTC	CASSLETGGHLSGYTF
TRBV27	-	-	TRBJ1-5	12	TGTGCCAGCAGCGACAGATACGGGCCCCAGCATTTT	CASSDRYGPQHF
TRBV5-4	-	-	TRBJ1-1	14	TGTGCCAGCAGCCGGCGGGGGGGAGACACTGAAGCTTTCTTT	CASSRRGGDTEAFF
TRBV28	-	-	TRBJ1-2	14	TGTGCCAGCAGTAGGACTGCCCGGGCGTATGGCTACACCTTC	CASSRTARAYGYTF
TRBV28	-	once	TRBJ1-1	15	TGTGCCAGCAGTGGGAGAAGGACGGGGAACACTGAAGCTTTCTTT	CASSGRRTGNTEAFF
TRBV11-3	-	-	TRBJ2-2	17	TGTGCCAGCAGCGCGGGGCGAGCCTCCGGAGGGTCCGGGGAGCTGTTTTTT	CASSAGRASGGSGELFF
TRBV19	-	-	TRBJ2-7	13	TGTGCCAGTAGTATCAACAGGGTCAGCGAGCAGTACTTC	CASSINRVSEQYF
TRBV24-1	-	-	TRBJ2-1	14	TGTGCCACCAGTGATTTACGGCAGGGTCATGAGCAGTTCTTC	CATSDLRQGHEQFF
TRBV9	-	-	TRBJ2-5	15	TGTGCCAGCAGCCCCGAGGGCATCGGACGGGAGACCCAGTACTTC	CASSPEGIGRETQYF
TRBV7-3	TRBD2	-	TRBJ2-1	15	TGTGCCAGCAGCCAACCCGGGACTAATATCGATGAGCAGTTCTTC	CASSQPGTNIDEQFF
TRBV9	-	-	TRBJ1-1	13	TGTGCCAGCAGCGTATCAGGGAACACTGAAGCTTTCTTT	CASSVSGNTEAFF
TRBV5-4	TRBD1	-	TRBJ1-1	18	TGTGCCAGCAGCTTTGATTTAGAGGGGGCTGTGTCGAACACTGAAGCTTTCTTT	CASSFDLEGAVSNTEAFF
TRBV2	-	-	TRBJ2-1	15	TGTGCCAGCAGGGAGAAACCCGGGACTGAGAATGAGCAGTTCTTC	CASREKPGTENEQFF
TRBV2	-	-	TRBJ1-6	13	TGTGCCAGCAGTGAAGATGGGGGGTCACCCCTCCACTTT	CASSEDGGSPLHF
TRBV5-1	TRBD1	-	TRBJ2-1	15	TGCGCCAGCAGCTTGGAAGCAGGGGGAAGGAATGAGCAGTTCTTC	CASSLEAGGRNEQFF
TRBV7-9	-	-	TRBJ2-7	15	TGTGCCAGCAGCTTAGTTCAGGACTACTCCTACGAGCAGTACTTC	CASSLVQDYSYEQYF
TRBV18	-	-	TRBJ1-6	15	TGTGCCAGCTCACCACAGGAACAGGGAAATTCACCCCTCCACTTT	CASSPQEQGNSPLHF
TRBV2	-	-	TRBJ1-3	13	TGTGCCAGCAGTGAGACAGGTGGAAACACCATATATTTT	CASSETGGNTIYF
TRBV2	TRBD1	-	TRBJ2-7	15	TGTGCCAGCAGTGCATCCAGACAGGGGCGAAGGGAGCAGTACTTC	CASSASRQGRREQYF
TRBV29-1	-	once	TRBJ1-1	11	TGCAGCGTGCTAGAGGCAGGGGATGCTTTCTTT	CSVLEAGDAFF
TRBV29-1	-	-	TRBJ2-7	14	TGCAGCGTTAATAAAGCAGGGGCCTCCTACGAGCAGTACTTC	CSVNKAGASYEQYF
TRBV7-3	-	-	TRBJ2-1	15	TGTGCCAGCAGCTTAAGTAGGAGGGCCTACAATGAGCAGTTCTTC	CASSLSRRAYNEQFF
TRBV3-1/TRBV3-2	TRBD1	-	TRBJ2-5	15	TGTGCCAGCAGCCCAAGGACAGGGGGCGGTGAGACCCAGTACTTC	CASSPRTGGGETQYF
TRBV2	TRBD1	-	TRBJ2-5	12	TGTGCCAGCAGGGGACAGAGGGAGACCCAGTACTTC	CASRGQRETQYF
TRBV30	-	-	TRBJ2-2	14	TGTGCCTGGATTCGACAGACCAACACCGGGGAGCTGTTTTTT	CAWIRQTNTGELFF
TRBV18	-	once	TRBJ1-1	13	TGTGCCAGCTCACGATCTGGGGGGACTGAAGCTTTCTTT	CASSRSGGTEAFF
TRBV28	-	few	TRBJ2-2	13	TGTGCCAGCAGGCGAACAGGGTCCGGGGAGCTGTTTTTT	CASRRTGSGELFF
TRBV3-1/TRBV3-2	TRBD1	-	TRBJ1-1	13	TGTGCCAGCAGCCGAGACAGGGAAAAAGAAGCTTTCTTT	CASSRDREKEAFF
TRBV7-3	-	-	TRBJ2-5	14	TGTGCCAGCAGCCCCACGGGTATTGGAGAGACCCAGTACTTC	CASSPTGIGETQYF
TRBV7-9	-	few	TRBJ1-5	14	TGTGCCAGCAGCCGGCAGGATAGCAATCAGCCCCAGCATTTT	CASSRQDSNQPQHF
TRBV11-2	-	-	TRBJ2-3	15	TGTGCCAGCAGCTTAGGGGACTCCATCACAGATACGCAGTATTTT	CASSLGDSITDTQYF
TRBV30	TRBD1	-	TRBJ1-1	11	TGTGCCTGGGACAGGGCCATTGAAGCTTTCTTT	CAWDRAIEAFF
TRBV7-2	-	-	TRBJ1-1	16	TGTGCCAGCAGCTTAGGGTTGTACGGGAAGAACACTGAAGCTTTCTTT	CASSLGLYGKNTEAFF
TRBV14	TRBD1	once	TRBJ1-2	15	TGTGCCAGCAGCCAAGCGGCAGGGGGCAACTATGGCTACACCTTC	CASSQAAGGNYGYTF
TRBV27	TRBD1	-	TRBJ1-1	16	TGTGCCAGCAGTTCGGGACAGGAACTTTGGAACACTGAAGCTTTCTTT	CASSSGQELWNTEAFF
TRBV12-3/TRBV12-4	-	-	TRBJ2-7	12	TGTGCCAGCAGCCTCCTATCCTACGAGCAGTACTTC	CASSLLSYEQYF
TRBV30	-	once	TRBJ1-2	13	TGTGCCTGGAGTCCCTCTCTCCCAGTCGGGTACACCTTC	CAWSPSLPVGYTF
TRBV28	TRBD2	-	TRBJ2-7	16	TGTGCCAGCAGTTTAACCATGGGACTAGCTCTCTACGAGCAGTACTTC	CASSLTMGLALYEQYF
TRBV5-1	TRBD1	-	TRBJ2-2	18	TGCGCCAGCAGCGCCCTGTACAGGGGGCTATCGGGCACCGGGGAGCTGTTTTTT	CASSALYRGLSGTGELFF
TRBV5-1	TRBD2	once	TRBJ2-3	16	TGCGCCAGCAGCTACCGGACTAGCGGATACACAGATACGCAGTATTTT	CASSYRTSGYTDTQYF
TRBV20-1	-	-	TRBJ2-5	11	TGCAGTGCTCCAGGGCAAGAGACCCAGTACTTC	CSAPGQETQYF
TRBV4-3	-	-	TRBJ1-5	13	TGCGCCAGCAGCCAAGGGACACATCAGCCCCAGCATTTT	CASSQGTHQPQHF
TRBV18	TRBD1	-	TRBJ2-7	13	TGTGCCAGCTCAGGTAGGACAGGGGACGAGCAGTACTTC	CASSGRTGDEQYF
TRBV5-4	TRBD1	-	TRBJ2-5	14	TGTGCCAGCAGCAAGGGACAGAACCAAGAGACCCAGTACTTC	CASSKGQNQETQYF
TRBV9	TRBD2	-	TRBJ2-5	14	TGTGCCAGCAGCGTTGCGGGGGTGGAGGAGACCCAGTACTTC	CASSVAGVEETQYF
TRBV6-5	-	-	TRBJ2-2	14	TGTGCCAGCAGGAACCCCGGGGGAACCGGGGAGCTGTTTTTT	CASRNPGGTGELFF
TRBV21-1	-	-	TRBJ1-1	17	TGTGCCAGCAGCTCGGCCAAGGGACAGGGGGCGGGTACTGAAGCTTTCTTT	CASSSAKGQGAGTEAFF